This TCR beta chain derives from a study of blood T cells in healthy people across ages. For the second PCR, which ran for roughly 6 to 12 cycles, a sample-barcoded 5' primer and a J-beta primer mix were used. TCRdb re-analysed the 5' RACE reads in MiXCR, keeping a single row per CDR3 protein. Seen here are about 780,000 distinct CDR3 sequences, more than 25% observed once, and the top ten hold approximately 2.9%. These data are also associated with another study on T cells of mothers and their children. Per that paper: Healthy Caucasian mothers, a few in number, and their six children were the donors. Related and unrelated pairs show similar thymic shaping of TCR recombination output. Unrelated mother-child pairs always had slightly, but never significantly, lower normalized overlap than related pairs.

The sequenced material came from blood. The TCR sequence derives from a boy under 18 in good health.

CDR3 sequence: CASSVVDWDSNQPQHF. As DNA, the CDR3 is TGTGCCAGCAGTGTAGTGGACTGGGACAGCAATCAGCCCCAGCATTTT. The rearrangement joins TRBV6-1 to TRBJ1-5; D possibly corresponds to TRBD1 (5 bases). The CDR3 consists of 16 residues. V was clipped by 4 bases and J by 1 base, with 14 bases between them. Germline CDR1 is MNHNS and CDR2 is SASEGT.